This passage covers 20 T cell receptor beta chains from one sample sequenced in a study of blood T cell repertoires in COVID-19 (dated by TCRdb to 2019 to 2021). Libraries came from the immunoSEQ multiplex PCR assay. TCRdb's version of the immuneACCESS table is confined to in-frame rearrangements and falls short of the full clone set. An unresolved V gene accounts for under half of the shortfall where checked; the remainder is of unknown origin. The sample yields some 99,000 clones; around nine tenths were counted once. In total, the top ten clones hold about 5% of the sample. The sample consisted of peripheral blood. The source is a man in his 70s with acute or convalescent COVID-19.

This chain joins TRBV19 and TRBJ1-1; D might be TRBD1 (6 bases). Germline CDR1 reads LNHDA; CDR2 reads SQIVND (reference sequence). V lost 5 bases, J lost 5 bases, and 12 bases lay in between. The CDR3 sequence is 13 residues long. Here the CDR3 DNA reads TGTGCCAGTAGTGCCCAACAGGGAACTGAAGCTTTCTTT. Translated: CASSAQQGTEAFF.

The chain joins TRBV12-3 or TRBV12-4 to TRBJ1-2; 9 nucleotides agree with TRBD1. The CDR3 loop spans 13 amino acids. V lost 4 bases to trimming and J lost 7 bases; unmatched junction nucleotides: 4. The CDR3 sequence: CASSSGTGLGYTF. The CDR3 region has the DNA TGTGCCAGCAGTTCTGGGACAGGGCTTGGCTACACCTTC.

DNA of the CDR3: TGTGCCTGGAGTCGGACAGATAACTATGGCTACACCTTC. Its translation: CAWSRTDNYGYTF. The J gene is TRBJ1-2, the V gene TRBV30; a weak D match, TRBD1 (6 bases). This CDR3 has 13 amino acids. Trimming cost V 2 bases and J 1 base, with 8 bases left between them. The germline CDR1 and CDR2 sequences are GTSNPN and SVGIG (reference sequence).

V and J are TRBV5-1 and TRBJ2-3; D is possibly TRBD1 (5 bases). With 0 bases removed from V and 0 bases from J, the gap between germline ends came to 11 bases. This CDR3 is built from 16 residues. The germline V gene has CDR1 SGHRS and CDR2 YFSETQ. CDR3 residues: CASSLEGIPSTDTQYF. The CDR3 DNA reads as TGCGCCAGCAGCTTGGAGGGGATCCCTAGCACAGATACGCAGTATTTT.

The chain combines TRBV4-2 with TRBJ2-7; possibly TRBD2 for D (5 bases). Per the germline V gene, CDR1 is LGHNA and CDR2 is YNFKEQ. Trimming removed 0 bases from V and 4 bases from J, with 16 bases in between. This CDR3 is 16 amino acids long. CDR3 protein: CASSQDSRGVPYEQYF. In DNA, the CDR3 is TGTGCCAGCAGCCAAGACTCCCGGGGTGTCCCTTACGAGCAGTACTTC.

This clone was recorded once. This chain links TRBV28 with TRBJ1-5, with 12 nucleotides matching TRBD1. This CDR3 region has 15 residues. The V and J ends lost 4 bases and 6 bases, in that order; junction bases with no gene match: 4. The germline CDR1 and CDR2 sequences are MDHEN and SYDVKM. CDR3 protein: CASSSGQGAVQPQHF. The CDR3 DNA follows: TGTGCCAGCAGTTCGGGACAGGGGGCGGTTCAGCCCCAGCATTTT.

The chain links TRBV5-1 to TRBJ1-2; D unresolved. The CDR3 is made up of 13 amino acids. Trimming cost V 1 base and J 4 bases, with 8 bases left between them. Germline CDR1 reads SGHRS; CDR2 reads YFSETQ. The CDR3 nucleotides are TGCGCCAGCAGCTTGACCAGCGTCTATGGCTACACCTTC. This encodes CASSLTSVYGYTF.

The chain recombines TRBV15 with TRBJ2-2, with 8 bases identical to TRBD2. Looked up from germline, CDR1 is LNHNV and CDR2 is YYDKDF (reference sequence). The V and J ends lost 5 bases and 3 bases, in that order; junction bases with no gene match: 8. The CDR3 sequence is 16 residues long. CDR3 DNA: TGTGCCACCAGCCACGGGGGGGGTCTAGACACCGGGGAGCTGTTTTTT. Translated: CATSHGGGLDTGELFF.

This sequence joins TRBV10-3 and TRBJ2-5; maybe TRBD1 (6 bases). CDR1 ENHRY and CDR2 SYGVKD come from the germline V gene. The V and J ends lost 0 bases and 2 bases respectively, with 10 bases between them. The CDR3 contains 15 residues. The CDR3 reads CAISESLDSQETQYF. The DNA for the CDR3 is TGTGCCATCAGTGAGTCACTGGACAGTCAAGAGACCCAGTACTTC.

The rearrangement joins TRBV7-9 to TRBJ1-2; the D is unclear. The CDR3 length is 15 residues. Germline CDR1 is SEHNR and CDR2 is FQNEAQ (reference sequence). Trimming cost V 3 bases and J 4 bases, with 15 bases left between them. The CDR3 sequence: CASSFEHPIIYGYTF. The CDR3 nucleotides read TGTGCCAGCAGCTTCGAGCATCCTATAATCTATGGCTACACCTTC.

The gene calls are TRBV6-5 and TRBJ1-3; TRBD1 agrees at 7 bases. The CDR3 runs 15 residues. In germline, CDR1 is MNHEY, CDR2 SVGAGI. J was trimmed by 0 bases and V by 6 bases; bases with no gene match: 5. The CDR3 bases are TGTGCCAGCAGCCTGACAGGGTTCTCTGGAAACACCATATATTTT. Protein: CASSLTGFSGNTIYF.

The chain is built from TRBV2 and TRBJ1-1, with D possibly being TRBD1 (6 bases). CDR3 length: 14 amino acids. The germline V gene encodes CDR1 SNHLY and CDR2 FYNNEI. V was shortened by 5 bases and J by 0 bases, with 10 bases between the two germline ends. CDR3 sequence: CASSPGQMNTEAFF. The CDR3 coding sequence is TGTGCCAGCAGTCCCGGACAGATGAACACTGAAGCTTTCTTT.

The chain joins TRBV5-1 to TRBJ1-2, with 7 bases matching TRBD1. This CDR3 is built from 15 residues. The ends lost 4 bases at V and 3 bases at J; junction bases unmatched: 9. Germline V CDR1 and CDR2: SGHRS, YFSETQ. The CDR3 region is CASSTKTGLDYGYTF. The CDR3 coding sequence is TGCGCCAGCAGCACAAAGACAGGGTTGGACTATGGCTACACCTTC.

V gene TRBV5-1 combines with J gene TRBJ2-5; TRBD1 matches at 8 bases. The CDR3 extends over 14 amino acids. Germline loops: CDR1 SGHRS, CDR2 YFSETQ. With 0 bases clipped from V and 5 bases from J, the junction kept 3 bases outside the gene matches. The CDR3 here is CASSLAGGGETQYF. The CDR3 DNA reads TGCGCCAGCAGCTTGGCAGGGGGCGGGGAGACCCAGTACTTC.

This clone was counted a single time. The V gene is TRBV19, the J gene TRBJ1-3; D is unresolved. The V end lost 8 bases, the J end lost 2 bases, and 10 bases lay between the germline ends. The CDR3 contains 13 residues. CDR1 is LNHDA, CDR2 SQIVND, per germline (reference sequence). The CDR3 spells CASGLPAGNTIYF. As DNA, the CDR3 is TGTGCCAGTGGACTCCCTGCTGGAAACACCATATATTTT.

The rearrangement uses TRBV6-5 and TRBJ2-3, with 9 bases lining up with TRBD2. V dropped 5 bases and J dropped 5; count of bases not matched to a gene: 5. The CDR3 sequence is 14 residues long. CDR1 is MNHEY and CDR2 is SVGAGI in the germline V gene. CDR3 sequence: CASSSLAGIDTQYF. CDR3 DNA sequence: TGTGCCAGCAGTAGCCTAGCGGGGATAGATACGCAGTATTTT.

This clone was seen only once. The chain combines TRBV2 with TRBJ2-2; D might be TRBD1 (6 bases). Trimming took off 1 base at V and 0 bases at J, with 12 bases between the two ends. This CDR3 region has 17 residues. Looked up from germline, CDR1 is SNHLY and CDR2 is FYNNEI. In DNA form, the CDR3 reads TGTGCCAGCAGTGAAGGCAGGGGTCATGCGAACACCGGGGAGCTGTTTTTT. As protein: CASSEGRGHANTGELFF.

This sequence joins TRBV19 and TRBJ1-5; D is unclear. Deletions cut 3 bases from V and 3 bases from J, with 6 bases between. Germline lookup yields CDR1 LNHDA and CDR2 SQIVND (reference sequence). The CDR3 extends over 13 amino acids. The CDR3 DNA sequence: TGTGCCAGTAGTATGGCCTCCAATCAGCCCCAGCATTTT. Its protein is CASSMASNQPQHF.

V usage is TRBV28 and J usage is TRBJ1-2; no clear D gene. Trimming removed 6 bases at V and 4 bases at J, with 15 bases between. The germline gives CDR1 MDHEN, CDR2 SYDVKM. The CDR3 spans 14 residues. CDR3 sequence (DNA): TGTGCCAGCAGCCCACCCCAGGTTTTCTATGGCTACACCTTC. This encodes CASSPPQVFYGYTF.

J is TRBJ1-4 and V is TRBV5-1, with 7 bases that match TRBD1. Trimming at V came to 3 bases and at J to 5 bases, leaving 7 bases not matched to a gene. The length of the CDR3 is 15 residues. Germline V gene data show CDR1 as SGHRS and CDR2 as YFSETQ. In DNA form, the CDR3 reads TGCGCCAGCAGCTCGGAGACAGGGTCAAATGAAAAACTGTTTTTT. This encodes CASSSETGSNEKLFF.